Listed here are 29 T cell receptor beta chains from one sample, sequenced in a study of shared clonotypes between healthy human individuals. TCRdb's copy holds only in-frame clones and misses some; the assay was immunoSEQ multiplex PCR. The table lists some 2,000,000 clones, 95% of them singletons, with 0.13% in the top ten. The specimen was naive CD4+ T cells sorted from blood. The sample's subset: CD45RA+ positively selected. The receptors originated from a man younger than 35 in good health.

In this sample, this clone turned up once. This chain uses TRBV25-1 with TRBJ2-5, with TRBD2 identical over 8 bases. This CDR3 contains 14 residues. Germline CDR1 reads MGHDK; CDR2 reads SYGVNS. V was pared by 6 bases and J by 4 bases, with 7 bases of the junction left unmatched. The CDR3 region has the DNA TGTGCCAGCAGAGGTCGGGAGGGGGGAGAGACCCAGTACTTC. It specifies CASRGREGGETQYF.

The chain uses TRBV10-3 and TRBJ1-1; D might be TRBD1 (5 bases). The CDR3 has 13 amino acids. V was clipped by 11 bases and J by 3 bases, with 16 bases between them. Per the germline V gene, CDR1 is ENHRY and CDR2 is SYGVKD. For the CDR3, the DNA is TGTGCCGCGGGACCCCACGAAGACACTGAAGCTTTCTTT. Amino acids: CAAGPHEDTEAFF.

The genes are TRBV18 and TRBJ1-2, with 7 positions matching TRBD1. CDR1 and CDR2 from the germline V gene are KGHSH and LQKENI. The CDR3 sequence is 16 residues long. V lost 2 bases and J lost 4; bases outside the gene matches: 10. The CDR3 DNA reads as TGTGCCAGCTCACCAATCGGGGCGACAGGGAGCTATGGCTACACCTTC. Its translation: CASSPIGATGSYGYTF.

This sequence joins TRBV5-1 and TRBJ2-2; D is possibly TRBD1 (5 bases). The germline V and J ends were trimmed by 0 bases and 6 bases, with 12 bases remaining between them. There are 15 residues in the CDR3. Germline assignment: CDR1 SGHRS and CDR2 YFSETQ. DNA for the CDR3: TGCGCCAGCAGCTTGGTAGGGGAACCGGCCGGGGAGCTGTTTTTT. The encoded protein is CASSLVGEPAGELFF.

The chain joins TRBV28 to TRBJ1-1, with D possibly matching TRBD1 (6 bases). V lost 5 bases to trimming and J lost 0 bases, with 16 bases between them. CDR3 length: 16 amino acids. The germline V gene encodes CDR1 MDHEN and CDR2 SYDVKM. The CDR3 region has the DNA TGTGCCAGCAGTCCTAGGGGGACAACCTTGAACACTGAAGCTTTCTTT. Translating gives CASSPRGTTLNTEAFF.

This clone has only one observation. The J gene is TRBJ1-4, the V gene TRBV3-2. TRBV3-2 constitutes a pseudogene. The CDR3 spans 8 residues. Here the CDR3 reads CASSQPPF. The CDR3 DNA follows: TGTGCCAGCAGCCAGCCGCCTTTT.

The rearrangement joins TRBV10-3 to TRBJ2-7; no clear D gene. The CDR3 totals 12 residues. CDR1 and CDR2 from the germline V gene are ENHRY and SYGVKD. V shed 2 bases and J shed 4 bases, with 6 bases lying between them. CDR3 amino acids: CAISEPPYEQYF. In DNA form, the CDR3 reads TGTGCCATCAGTGAGCCTCCGTACGAGCAGTACTTC.

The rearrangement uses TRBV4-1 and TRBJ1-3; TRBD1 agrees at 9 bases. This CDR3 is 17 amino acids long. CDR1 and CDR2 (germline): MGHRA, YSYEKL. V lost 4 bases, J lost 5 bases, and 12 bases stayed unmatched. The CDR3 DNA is TGCGCCAGCAGCCCCCGGGACAGGGAACTGGTTAGAAACACCATATATTTT. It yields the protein CASSPRDRELVRNTIYF.

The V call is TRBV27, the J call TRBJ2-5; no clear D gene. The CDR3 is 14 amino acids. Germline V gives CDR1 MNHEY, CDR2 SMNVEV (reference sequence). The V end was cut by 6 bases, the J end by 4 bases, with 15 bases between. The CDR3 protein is CASRQNGPRETQYF. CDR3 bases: TGTGCCAGCAGACAAAACGGACCCCGAGAGACCCAGTACTTC.

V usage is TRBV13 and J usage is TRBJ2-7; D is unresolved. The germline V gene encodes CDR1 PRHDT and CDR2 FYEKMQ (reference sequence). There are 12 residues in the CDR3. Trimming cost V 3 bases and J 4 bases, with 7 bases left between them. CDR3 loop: CASSFGPYEQYF. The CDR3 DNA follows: TGTGCCAGCAGCTTCGGACCTTACGAGCAGTACTTC.

DNA for the CDR3: TGTGCCAGCAGTGAAGTAAGGGGAAAGGTTGAAAAACTGTTTTTT. This translates into CASSEVRGKVEKLFF. J is TRBJ1-4 and V is TRBV6-1; D might be TRBD1 (5 bases). The germline gives CDR1 MNHNS, CDR2 SASEGT. The length of the CDR3 is 15 residues. V lost 1 base and J 7 bases, leaving 13 bases between the germline ends.

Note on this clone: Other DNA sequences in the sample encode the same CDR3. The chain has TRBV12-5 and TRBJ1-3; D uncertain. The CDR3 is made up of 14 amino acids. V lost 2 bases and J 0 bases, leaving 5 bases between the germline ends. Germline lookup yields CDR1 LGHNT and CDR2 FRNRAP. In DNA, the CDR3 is TGTGCTAGTGGTTTGTCAGGCTCTGGAAACACCATATATTTT. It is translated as CASGLSGSGNTIYF.

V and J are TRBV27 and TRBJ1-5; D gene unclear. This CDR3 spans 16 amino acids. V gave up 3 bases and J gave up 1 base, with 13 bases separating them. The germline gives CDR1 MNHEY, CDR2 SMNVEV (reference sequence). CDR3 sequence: CASSLRAGPSNQPQHF. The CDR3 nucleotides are TGTGCCAGCAGTTTGAGGGCAGGACCAAGCAATCAGCCCCAGCATTTT.

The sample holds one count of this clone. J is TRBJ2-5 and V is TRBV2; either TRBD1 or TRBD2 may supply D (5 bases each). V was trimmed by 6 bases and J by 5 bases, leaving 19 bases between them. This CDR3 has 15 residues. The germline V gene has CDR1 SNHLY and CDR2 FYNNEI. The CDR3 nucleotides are TGTGCCAGCAGAGTACTCCGGGGCAGCTGGGAGACCCAGTACTTC. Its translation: CASRVLRGSWETQYF.

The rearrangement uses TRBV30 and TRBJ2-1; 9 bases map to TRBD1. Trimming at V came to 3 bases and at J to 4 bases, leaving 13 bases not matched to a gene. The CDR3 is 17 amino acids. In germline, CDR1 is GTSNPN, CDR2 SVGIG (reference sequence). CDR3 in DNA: TGTGCCTGGAGCGCCCGAGGGACAGGGCAAGCGTACAATGAGCAGTTCTTC. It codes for CAWSARGTGQAYNEQFF.

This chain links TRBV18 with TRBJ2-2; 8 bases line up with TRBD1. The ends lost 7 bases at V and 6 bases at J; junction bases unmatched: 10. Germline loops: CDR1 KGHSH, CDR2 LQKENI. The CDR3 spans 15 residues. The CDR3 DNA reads TGTGCCAGCTTTCCGACCGACAGGGGCTCCGGGGAGCTGTTTTTT. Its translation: CASFPTDRGSGELFF.

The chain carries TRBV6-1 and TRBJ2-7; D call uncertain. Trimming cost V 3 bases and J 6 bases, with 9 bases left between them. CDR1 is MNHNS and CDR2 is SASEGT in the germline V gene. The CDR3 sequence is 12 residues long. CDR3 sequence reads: CASSDRPGEQYF. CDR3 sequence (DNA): TGTGCCAGCAGTGACCGGCCGGGCGAGCAGTACTTC.

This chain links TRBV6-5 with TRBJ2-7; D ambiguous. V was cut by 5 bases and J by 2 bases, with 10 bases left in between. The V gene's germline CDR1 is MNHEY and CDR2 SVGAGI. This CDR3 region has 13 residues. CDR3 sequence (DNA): TGTGCCAGCAGTGATCGGGCCCCCTACGAGCAGTACTTC. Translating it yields CASSDRAPYEQYF.

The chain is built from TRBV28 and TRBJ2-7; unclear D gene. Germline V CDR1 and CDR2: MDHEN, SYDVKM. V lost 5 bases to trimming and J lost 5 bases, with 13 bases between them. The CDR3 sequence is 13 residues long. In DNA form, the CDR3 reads TGTGCCAGCAGTCCTCGAAGTATCGACGAGCAGTACTTC. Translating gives CASSPRSIDEQYF.

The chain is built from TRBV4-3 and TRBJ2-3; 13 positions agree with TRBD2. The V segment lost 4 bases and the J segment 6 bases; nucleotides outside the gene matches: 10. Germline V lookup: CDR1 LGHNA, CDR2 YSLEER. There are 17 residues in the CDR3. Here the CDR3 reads CASSPLLAGGTRDTQYF. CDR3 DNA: TGCGCCAGCAGCCCGTTACTAGCGGGAGGGACAAGGGATACGCAGTATTTT.

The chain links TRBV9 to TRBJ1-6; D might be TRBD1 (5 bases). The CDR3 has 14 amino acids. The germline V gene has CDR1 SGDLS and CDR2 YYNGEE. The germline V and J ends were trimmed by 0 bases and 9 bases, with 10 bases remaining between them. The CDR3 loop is CASSVGAGSSPLHF. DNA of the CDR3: TGTGCCAGCAGCGTAGGGGCAGGGAGTTCACCCCTCCACTTT.

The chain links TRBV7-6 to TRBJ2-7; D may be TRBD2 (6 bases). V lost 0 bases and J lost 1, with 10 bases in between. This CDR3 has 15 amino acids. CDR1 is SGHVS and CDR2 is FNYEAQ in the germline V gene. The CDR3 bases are TGTGCCAGCAGCTTAGCTCCGGGAGCTTCCTACGAGCAGTACTTC. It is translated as CASSLAPGASYEQYF.

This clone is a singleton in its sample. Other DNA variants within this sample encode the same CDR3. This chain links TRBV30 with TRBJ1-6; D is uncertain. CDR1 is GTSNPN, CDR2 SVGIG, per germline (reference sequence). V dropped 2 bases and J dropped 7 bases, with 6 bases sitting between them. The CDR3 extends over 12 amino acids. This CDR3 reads CAWSQENSPLHF. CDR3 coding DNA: TGTGCCTGGAGTCAGGAAAATTCACCCCTCCACTTT.

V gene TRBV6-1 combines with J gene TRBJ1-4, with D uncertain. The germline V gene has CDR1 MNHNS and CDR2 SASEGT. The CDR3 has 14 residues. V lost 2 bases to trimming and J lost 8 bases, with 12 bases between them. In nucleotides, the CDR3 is TGTGCCAGCAGTGAAAGCGATTTGGTAGAAAAACTGTTTTTT. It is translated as CASSESDLVEKLFF.

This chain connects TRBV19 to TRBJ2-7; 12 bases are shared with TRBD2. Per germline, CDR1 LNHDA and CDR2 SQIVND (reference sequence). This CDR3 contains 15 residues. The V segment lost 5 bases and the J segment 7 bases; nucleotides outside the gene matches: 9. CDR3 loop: CASSSWTSGAREQYF. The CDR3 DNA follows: TGTGCCAGTAGTTCATGGACTAGCGGGGCCAGGGAGCAGTACTTC.

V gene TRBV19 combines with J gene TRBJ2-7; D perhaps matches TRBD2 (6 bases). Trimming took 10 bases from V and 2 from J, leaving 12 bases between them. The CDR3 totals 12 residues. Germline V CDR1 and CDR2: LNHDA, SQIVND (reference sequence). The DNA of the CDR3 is TGTGCCATCGGGGGAGACCCCTACGAGCAGTACTTC. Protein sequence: CAIGGDPYEQYF.

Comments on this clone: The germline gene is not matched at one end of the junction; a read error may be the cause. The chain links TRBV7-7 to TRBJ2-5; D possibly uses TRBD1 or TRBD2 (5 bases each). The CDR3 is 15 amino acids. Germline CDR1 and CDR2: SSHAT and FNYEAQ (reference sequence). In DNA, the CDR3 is TGTGCTAGCAGCTTAGCCCGGGGCCCTCAAGAGACCCAGTACTTC. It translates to CASSLARGPQETQYF.

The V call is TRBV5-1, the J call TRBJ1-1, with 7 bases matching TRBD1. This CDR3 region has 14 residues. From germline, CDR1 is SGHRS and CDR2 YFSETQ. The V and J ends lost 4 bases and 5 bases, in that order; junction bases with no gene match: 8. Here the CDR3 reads CASSAGTVGTEAFF. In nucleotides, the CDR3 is TGCGCCAGCAGCGCAGGGACAGTGGGGACTGAAGCTTTCTTT.

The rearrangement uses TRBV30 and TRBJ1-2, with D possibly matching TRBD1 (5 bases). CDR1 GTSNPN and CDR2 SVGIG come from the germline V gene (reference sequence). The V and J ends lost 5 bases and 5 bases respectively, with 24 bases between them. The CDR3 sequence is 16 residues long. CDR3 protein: CAWAVPLRQLEYGYTF. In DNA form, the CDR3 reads TGTGCCTGGGCCGTCCCGTTGAGACAGCTGGAATATGGCTACACCTTC.